This T cell receptor beta chain is from a study of control samples from healthy donors and cancer patients. Sequencing was performed with immunoSEQ multiplex PCR; in TCRdb, only in-frame clones are kept and a portion is missing. This table has 45,000 or so clones, 91% appearing once. The CDR3 is made up of 11 amino acids. Germline V CDR1 and CDR2: SGHTA, FQGNSA. V lost 5 bases and J 3 bases, leaving 5 bases between the germline ends. The sample holds a few counts of this clone. V usage is TRBV7-2 and J usage is TRBJ2-7; no clear D. Sequencing was carried out using PBMCs. The clonotype was recovered from a middle-aged woman with head and neck cancer. The CDR3 region has the DNA TGTGCCAGCAGCGCCCGCTACGAGCAGTACTTC. It specifies CASSARYEQYF.